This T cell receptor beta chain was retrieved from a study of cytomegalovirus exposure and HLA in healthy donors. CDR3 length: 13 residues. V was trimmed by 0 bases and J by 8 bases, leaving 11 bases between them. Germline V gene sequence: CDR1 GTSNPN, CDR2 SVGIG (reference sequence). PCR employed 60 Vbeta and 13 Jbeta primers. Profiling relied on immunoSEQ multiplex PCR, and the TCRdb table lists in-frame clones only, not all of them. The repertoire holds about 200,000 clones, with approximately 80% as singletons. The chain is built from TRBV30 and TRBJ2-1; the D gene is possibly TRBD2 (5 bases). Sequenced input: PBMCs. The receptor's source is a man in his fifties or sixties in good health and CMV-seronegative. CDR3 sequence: CAWSVTRFHEQFF. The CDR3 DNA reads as TGTGCCTGGAGTGTAACTAGGTTTCATGAGCAGTTCTTC.